Each of the 14 T cell receptor beta chains below was sequenced from the same sample in a study of T cell changes during pregnancy in multiple sclerosis. Data came from immunoSEQ multiplex PCR; TCRdb stores just in-frame clones and leaves some out. The sample includes around 88,000 clones, under 95% seen only once; the top ten take about 2%. The material sequenced was peripheral blood, taken after pregnancy. The origin of the receptors is a female donor in good health, enrolled as a control in a pregnancy study.

The chain recombines TRBV19 with TRBJ1-2; D is unresolved. Per the germline V gene, CDR1 is LNHDA and CDR2 is SQIVND (reference sequence). This CDR3 has 12 amino acids. V was pared by 8 bases and J by 4 bases, with 11 bases between. CDR3 sequence (DNA): TGTGCCAGTCGGGGTGCTTCCTATGGCTACACCTTC. Protein: CASRGASYGYTF.

This sequence joins TRBV6-6 and TRBJ1-3; D is ambiguous. Germline CDR1 reads MNHNY; CDR2 reads SVGAGI (reference sequence). This CDR3 spans 15 amino acids. Trimming left V 4 bases short and J 4 bases short, with 14 bases between. The CDR3 protein is CASSSYPEPGNTIYF. In DNA form, the CDR3 reads TGTGCCAGCAGTTCCTATCCTGAACCAGGAAACACCATATATTTT.

V is TRBV5-4 and J is TRBJ2-7; a possible D gene is TRBD1 (7 bases). Between the trimmed V and J ends, which lost 4 bases and 3 bases, there was a span of 14 bases. The CDR3 contains 14 residues. From germline, CDR1 is SGHNT and CDR2 YYREEE (reference sequence). The CDR3 nucleotides read TGTGCCAGCAGCCCGAGACAGGGAGGCTACGAGCAGTACTTC. This codes for CASSPRQGGYEQYF.

The rearrangement links TRBV28 to TRBJ2-7; perhaps TRBD2 as D (6 bases). This CDR3 spans 15 amino acids. Germline CDR1 is MDHEN and CDR2 is SYDVKM. V lost 5 bases and J 1 base, leaving 15 bases between the germline ends. The CDR3, as DNA: TGTGCCAGCAGTCCATCTAGCGTACGTTCCTACGAGCAGTACTTC. Residues: CASSPSSVRSYEQYF. Filled out from reference TRBV28 and TRBJ2-7, the complete variable domain reads DVKVTQSSRYLVKRTGEKVFLECVQDMDHENMFWYRQDPGLGLRLIYFSYDVKMKEKGDIPEGYSVSREKKERFSLILESASTNQTSMYLCASSPSSVRSYEQYFGPGTRLTVT.

The J gene is TRBJ1-2, the V gene TRBV5-1; 9 nucleotides agree with TRBD1. The germline V gene encodes CDR1 SGHRS and CDR2 YFSETQ. The CDR3 sequence is 13 residues long. The V gene end was trimmed by 5 bases and the J gene end by 8 bases; junction bases not matched to a gene: 7. CDR3 in DNA: TGCGCCAGCAGTCCGGGACAGGGAGTCGGCTACACCTTC. This codes for CASSPGQGVGYTF.

This clone was found a few times. The gene calls are TRBV15 and TRBJ1-2, with 7 bases lining up with TRBD1. V gave up 5 bases and J gave up 8 bases; unmatched junction bases: 11. This CDR3 spans 14 amino acids. Germline V gene lookup returns CDR1 LNHNV and CDR2 YYDKDF (reference sequence). CDR3 sequence: CATSLRSTGRGYTF. The CDR3 region has the DNA TGTGCCACCAGCTTGCGATCGACAGGGCGGGGCTACACCTTC.

Only one count was recorded for this clone. This rearrangement joins TRBV4-2 to TRBJ2-3; 10 nucleotides match TRBD2. CDR3 length: 16 amino acids. Germline-derived CDR1 and CDR2 are LGHNA and YNFKEQ. J gave up 5 bases and V 1 base, and 6 bases lay outside the gene matches. The CDR3 loop is CASSQGASGGRDTQYF. The DNA of the CDR3 is TGTGCCAGCAGCCAAGGGGCTAGCGGGGGTAGAGATACGCAGTATTTT.

The genes are TRBV7-6 and TRBJ2-7; maybe TRBD2 (7 bases). Germline V gives CDR1 SGHVS, CDR2 FNYEAQ. Trimming removed 0 bases at V and 5 bases at J, with 11 bases between. The CDR3 is 14 amino acids. CDR3 nucleotides: TGTGCCAGCAGCTTAGCGGGGGGGCTCCACGAGCAGTACTTC. Its protein is CASSLAGGLHEQYF. Full variable domain (outside the CDR3, taken from reference TRBV7-6 and TRBJ2-7): GAGVSQSPRYKVTKRGQDVALRCDPISGHVSLYWYRQALGQGPEFLTYFNYEAQQDKSGLPNDRFSAERPEGSISTLTIQRTEQRDSAMYRCASSLAGGLHEQYFGPGTRLTVT.

To note about this clone: Other DNA sequences in the sample encode the same CDR3. This chain joins TRBV30 and TRBJ2-5; D is perhaps TRBD1 (5 bases). V was shortened by 1 base and J by 5 bases, with 11 bases between the two germline ends. Germline V gene sequence: CDR1 GTSNPN, CDR2 SVGIG (reference sequence). This CDR3 comprises 13 residues. The CDR3: CAWSEGAEETQYF. CDR3 DNA sequence: TGTGCCTGGAGTGAAGGGGCGGAGGAGACCCAGTACTTC.

This chain links TRBV2 with TRBJ2-7; 8 positions agree with TRBD2. CDR3 length: 16 residues. V trimming: 5 bases; J trimming: 3 bases; junction bases outside the gene matches: 12. CDR1 SNHLY and CDR2 FYNNEI come from the germline V gene. CDR3 sequence: CASSRGKKRELYEQYF. The CDR3, as DNA: TGTGCCAGCAGTCGGGGTAAGAAGCGGGAGCTCTACGAGCAGTACTTC.

The genes are TRBV30 and TRBJ2-7, with a tentative D call TRBD1 (6 bases). Trimming left V 5 bases short and J 3 bases short, with 17 bases between. Germline assignment: CDR1 GTSNPN and CDR2 SVGIG (reference sequence). This CDR3 region has 14 residues. CDR3 sequence (DNA): TGTGCCTGGGACCCAGGGGACGGCATCTACGAGCAGTACTTC. The encoded protein is CAWDPGDGIYEQYF.

This clone has just a few counts. The V call is TRBV18, the J call TRBJ1-1; D may be TRBD1 (6 bases). Germline-derived CDR1 and CDR2 are KGHSH and LQKENI. The CDR3 loop spans 15 amino acids. Trimming removed 4 bases at V and 0 bases at J, with 12 bases between. The DNA of the CDR3 is TGTGCCAGCTCACAAAACAGGGCCCTGAACACTGAAGCTTTCTTT. It translates to CASSQNRALNTEAFF.

On this clone: The same CDR3 is also encoded by other DNA sequences in this sample. The J gene is TRBJ2-3, the V gene TRBV5-4; tentative D call: TRBD2 (6 bases). Per germline, CDR1 SGHNT and CDR2 YYREEE (reference sequence). This CDR3 has 16 amino acids. V lost 4 bases, J lost 0 bases, and 15 bases lay in between. CDR3 bases: TGTGCCAGCAGCCTCGCGCCAACTAGCAGCACAGATACGCAGTATTTT. Encoded protein: CASSLAPTSSTDTQYF. The entire variable domain, with the rest obtained from reference TRBV5-4 and TRBJ2-3, is as follows: ETGVTQSPTHLIKTRGQQVTLRCSSQSGHNTVSWYQQALGQGPQFIFQYYREEENGRGNFPPRFSGLQFPNYSSELNVNALELDDSALYLCASSLAPTSSTDTQYFGPGTRLTVL.

The rearrangement links TRBV6-6 to TRBJ2-1; tentative D call: TRBD1 (6 bases). V was shortened by 4 bases and J by 11 bases, with 18 bases between the two germline ends. CDR3 length: 14 amino acids. Germline CDR1 reads MNHNY; CDR2 reads SVGAGI (reference sequence). The DNA for the CDR3 is TGTGCCAGCAGTTCCAGCCCTACAGGGAATAAGCAGTTCTTC. Its translation is CASSSSPTGNKQFF.